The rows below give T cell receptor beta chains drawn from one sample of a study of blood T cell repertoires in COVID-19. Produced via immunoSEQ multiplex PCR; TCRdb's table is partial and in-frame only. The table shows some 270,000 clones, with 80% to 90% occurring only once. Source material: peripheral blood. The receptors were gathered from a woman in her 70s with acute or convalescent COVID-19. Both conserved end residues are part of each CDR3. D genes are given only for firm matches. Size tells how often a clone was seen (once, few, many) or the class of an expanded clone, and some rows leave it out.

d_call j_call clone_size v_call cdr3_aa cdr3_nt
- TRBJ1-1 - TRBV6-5 CATKPNQGRSTEAFF TGTGCCACCAAGCCCAACCAAGGGAGGAGCACTGAAGCTTTCTTT
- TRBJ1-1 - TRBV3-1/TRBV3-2 CASSQGLGLNTEAFF TGTGCCAGCAGCCAAGGCCTGGGCCTTAACACTGAAGCTTTCTTT
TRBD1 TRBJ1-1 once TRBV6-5 CASRRQGTGGTEAFF TGTGCCAGCAGACGACAGGGGACAGGAGGCACTGAAGCTTTCTTT
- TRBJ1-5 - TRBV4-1 CASSQDRGWGQPQHF TGCGCCAGCAGCCAAGATAGGGGTTGGGGTCAGCCCCAGCATTTT
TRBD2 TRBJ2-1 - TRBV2 CASRAAGLAGGRNEQFF TGTGCCAGTAGGGCCGCCGGACTAGCGGGGGGGCGGAATGAGCAGTTCTTC
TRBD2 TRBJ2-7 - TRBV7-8 CASSLFSGGSYEQYF TGTGCCAGCAGCCTCTTTAGCGGGGGCTCCTACGAGCAGTACTTC
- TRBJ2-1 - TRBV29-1 CSPRRSGSYNEQFF TGCAGCCCCCGGAGGTCTGGCTCCTACAATGAGCAGTTCTTC
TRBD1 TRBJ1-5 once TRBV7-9 CASSFGQGGGQPQHF TGTGCCAGCAGCTTTGGTCAGGGGGGCGGTCAGCCCCAGCATTTT
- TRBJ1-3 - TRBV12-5 CASGLVRATGLFSGNTIYF TGTGCTAGTGGTTTGGTACGAGCCACAGGGCTTTTCTCTGGAAACACCATATATTTT
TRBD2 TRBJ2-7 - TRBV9 CASSLGTSEYEQYF TGTGCCAGCAGCCTTGGGACTAGCGAGTACGAGCAGTACTTC
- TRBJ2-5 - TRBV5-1 CASSSTASQETQYF TGCGCCAGCAGCTCGACAGCTTCTCAAGAGACCCAGTACTTC
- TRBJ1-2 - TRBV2 CASSESPGRGYTF TGTGCCAGCAGTGAATCTCCAGGGCGAGGCTACACCTTC
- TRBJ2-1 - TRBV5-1 CASSSTSSFQQQFF TGCGCCAGCAGCTCTACTTCTAGCTTTCAGCAGCAGTTCTTC
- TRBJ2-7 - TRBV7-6 CASSLATGQGHHEQYF TGTGCCAGCAGCTTAGCGACAGGTCAGGGTCACCACGAGCAGTACTTC
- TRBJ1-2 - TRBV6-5 CASSPFRAANYGYTF TGTGCCAGCAGTCCGTTCAGGGCAGCTAACTATGGCTACACCTTC
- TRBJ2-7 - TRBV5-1 CASSLAEGQRSYEQYF TGCGCCAGCAGCTTGGCGGAGGGGCAACGATCCTACGAGCAGTACTTC
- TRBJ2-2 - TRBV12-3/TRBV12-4 CASITGGIGELFF TGTGCCAGCATTACCGGCGGGATCGGGGAGCTGTTTTTT
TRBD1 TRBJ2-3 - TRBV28 CASSLGGTVFYTQYF TGTGCCAGCAGTTTAGGTGGGACAGTTTTCTATACGCAGTATTTT
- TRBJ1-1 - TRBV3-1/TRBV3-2 CASSAGGNTEAFF TGTGCCAGCAGCGCGGGGGGGAACACTGAAGCTTTCTTT
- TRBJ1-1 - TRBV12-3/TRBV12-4 CASSYRYTEAFF TGTGCCAGCAGTTACAGGTACACTGAAGCTTTCTTT
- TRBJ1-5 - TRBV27 CASSRGQPYSNQPQHF TGTGCCAGCAGTCGTGGACAGCCCTATAGCAATCAGCCCCAGCATTTT
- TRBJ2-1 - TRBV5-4 CASSSIRGSYNEQFF TGTGCCAGCAGCTCTATCAGGGGCTCCTACAATGAGCAGTTCTTC
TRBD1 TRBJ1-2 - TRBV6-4 CASSDGTGYGYTF TGTGCCAGCAGTGACGGGACAGGGTACGGCTACACCTTC
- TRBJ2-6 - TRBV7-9 CASSLRRPEVGANVLTF TGTGCCAGCAGCTTAAGGAGGCCCGAAGTGGGGGCCAACGTCCTGACTTTC
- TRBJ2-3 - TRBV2 CASSVASGTDTQYF TGTGCCAGCAGTGTGGCTAGCGGCACAGATACGCAGTATTTT
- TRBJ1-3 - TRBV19 CASTTQGGNTIYF TGTGCCAGTACCACTCAGGGAGGAAACACCATATATTTT
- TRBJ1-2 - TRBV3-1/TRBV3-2 CASSHLGGARQSGYTF TGTGCCAGCAGCCACTTAGGCGGTGCTCGCCAGTCCGGCTACACCTTC
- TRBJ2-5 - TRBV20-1 CSARSKETQYF TGCAGTGCTAGGTCCAAAGAGACCCAGTACTTC
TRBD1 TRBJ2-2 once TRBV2 CASSVDRGANTGELFF TGTGCCAGCAGTGTCGACAGGGGGGCGAACACCGGGGAGCTGTTTTTT
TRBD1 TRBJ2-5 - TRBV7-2 CASSLGPGQGLETQYF TGTGCCAGCAGCTTAGGACCGGGACAGGGCTTGGAGACCCAGTACTTC
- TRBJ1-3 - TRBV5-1 CASSLASGLGGNTIYF TGCGCCAGCAGCTTGGCTTCGGGACTCGGCGGAAACACCATATATTTT
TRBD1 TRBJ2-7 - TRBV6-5 CASSYRDSSYEQYF TGTGCCAGCAGTTACAGGGACAGTTCCTACGAGCAGTACTTC
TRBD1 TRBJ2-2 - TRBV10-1 CASGTGNGELFF TGCGCCAGCGGGACAGGCAACGGGGAGCTGTTTTTT
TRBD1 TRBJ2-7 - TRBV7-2 CASSLRTGNEQYF TGTGCCAGCAGCTTAAGGACAGGGAACGAGCAGTACTTC
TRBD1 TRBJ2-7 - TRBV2 CASSGTGGEQYF TGTGCCAGCAGTGGGACAGGGGGCGAGCAGTACTTC